This T cell receptor (beta chain) was sequenced during a study of blood T cell repertoires in COVID-19. About this clone itself: This CDR3 is also generated by other DNA sequences in the sample.

Data came from immunoSEQ multiplex PCR; TCRdb stores just in-frame clones and leaves some out. In the table there are roughly 280,000 clones, roughly 90% of which are singletons. Two negative PCRs, clearance, or symptom resolution were required of recovered Cohort 3 donors. The sequencing sample was made of PBMCs or T cells enriched from blood (not recorded which). This sequence was found in a woman in her forties or fifties who had recovered from COVID-19.

This chain's CDR3 is CASSLQGANEKLFF. CDR3 nucleotide sequence: TGTGCCAGCAGCTTACAGGGGGCTAATGAAAAACTGTTTTTT. V is TRBV5-6 and J is TRBJ1-4, with 8 bases lining up with TRBD1. This CDR3 comprises 14 residues. Trimming cost V 2 bases and J 3 bases; bases outside gene matches: 0. Looked up from germline, CDR1 is SGHDT and CDR2 is YYEEEE.